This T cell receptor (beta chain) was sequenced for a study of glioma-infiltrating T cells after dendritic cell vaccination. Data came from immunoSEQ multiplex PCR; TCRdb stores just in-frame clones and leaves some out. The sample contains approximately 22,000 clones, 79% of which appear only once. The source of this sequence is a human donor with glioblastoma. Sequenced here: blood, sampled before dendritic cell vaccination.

CDR3: CASSYSTGSKNEQFF. CDR3 DNA sequence: TGTGCCAGCAGTTACTCGACCGGGAGTAAAAATGAGCAGTTCTTC. V is TRBV6-5 and J is TRBJ2-1; D may be TRBD2 (6 bases). CDR3 length: 15 amino acids. Germline V gene data show CDR1 as MNHEY and CDR2 as SVGAGI. Trimming left V 0 bases short and J 7 bases short, with 13 bases between.